This T cell receptor beta chain stems from a study of cytomegalovirus exposure and HLA in healthy donors. CDR3 length: 17 residues. V dropped 4 bases and J dropped 2; count of bases not matched to a gene: 7. In germline, CDR1 is LGHNA, CDR2 YNFKEQ. 13 Jbeta primers and 60 Vbeta primers were used for the PCR. Profiling relied on immunoSEQ multiplex PCR, and the TCRdb table lists in-frame clones only, not all of them. The sample lists 140,000 to 150,000 clones; more than 75% were seen once. About this clone itself: Its specificity is not known.

General study points: Earlier analysis looked at TCR beta V segments, and most were productive about 87% or about 30% of the time. A later analysis found common viral pathogens apparently linked to several of the most significant clusters.

V usage is TRBV4-2 and J usage is TRBJ2-3; 12 bases are shared with TRBD2. The receptor was derived from a woman aged 18-35 years in good health and CMV-seropositive. The sequenced sample consisted of PBMCs. CDR3 sequence: CASSPMTSGGDTDTQYF. In nucleotides, the CDR3 is TGTGCCAGCAGCCCGATGACTAGCGGGGGAGACACAGATACGCAGTATTTT.